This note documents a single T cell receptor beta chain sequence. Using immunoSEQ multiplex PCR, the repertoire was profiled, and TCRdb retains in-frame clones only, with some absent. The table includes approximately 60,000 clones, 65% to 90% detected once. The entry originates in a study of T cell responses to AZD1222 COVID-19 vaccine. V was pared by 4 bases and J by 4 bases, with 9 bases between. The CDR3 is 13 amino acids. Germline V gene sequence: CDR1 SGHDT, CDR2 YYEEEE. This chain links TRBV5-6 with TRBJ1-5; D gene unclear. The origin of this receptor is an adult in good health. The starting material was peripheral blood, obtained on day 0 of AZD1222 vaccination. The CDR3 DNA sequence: TGTGCCAGCAGCCGATGGGGTAATCAGCCCCAGCATTTT. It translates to CASSRWGNQPQHF.